A selection of T cell receptor beta chains follows, all from one sample in a study of technical replicates of blood from a few donors. Repertoires were generated with immunoSEQ multiplex PCR, while TCRdb's copy carries only in-frame clones and drops some. The table includes fewer than 90,000 clones, 90% to 95% detected once. Input material: T cells isolated from PBMCs. These receptors originate from a human donor in good health. CDR3s include the opening cysteine and the closing phenylalanine or tryptophan. D genes are given only for firm matches. Clone sizes are given selectively: once, few, many, or a class where the clone is expanded.

- | TRBD2 | TRBJ2-3 | TRBV11-3 | TGTGCCAGCAGCTTACTAGCGGGGGGCACAGATACGCAGTATTTT | CASSLLAGGTDTQYF
- | TRBD2 | TRBJ2-3 | TRBV9 | TGTGCCAGCAGCGTGGCTAGCGGACCAGATACGCAGTATTTT | CASSVASGPDTQYF
- | - | TRBJ1-1 | TRBV30 | TGTGCCTGGAGTGTAGCAATGAACACTGAAGCTTTCTTT | CAWSVAMNTEAFF
- | - | TRBJ2-7 | TRBV4-1 | TGCGCCAGCAGCCGTCCCGGGACAATGTTCGAGCAGTACTTC | CASSRPGTMFEQYF
- | - | TRBJ1-4 | TRBV6-1 | TGTGCCAGCAGTGAAAGAGTTCCCGGTCCTTCCGTCCCGTTTAATGAAAAACTGTTTTTT | CASSERVPGPSVPFNEKLFF
- | - | TRBJ2-1 | TRBV10-1 | TGCGCCAGCAGTGAGTCTGTTGGCGGGCCGAGGTACAATGAGCAGTTCTTC | CASSESVGGPRYNEQFF
- | TRBD1 | TRBJ2-6 | TRBV28 | TGTGCCAGCAGTACGCTGACAGGGAAAATGGCTGGGGCCAACGTCCTGACTTTC | CASSTLTGKMAGANVLTF
- | - | TRBJ2-2 | TRBV28 | TGTGCCAGCATTCCGGGACACCTTACCGGGGAGCTGTTTTTT | CASIPGHLTGELFF
- | - | TRBJ2-7 | TRBV6-5 | TGTGCCAGCAGCCTAAGTGCGGGGCCCACCTACGAGCAGTACTTC | CASSLSAGPTYEQYF
- | - | TRBJ1-2 | TRBV6-5 | TGTGCCAGCAGTTACTCGACGAGACAGTCGGGCTACACCTTC | CASSYSTRQSGYTF
- | - | TRBJ2-7 | TRBV5-6 | TGTGCCAGCAGCTTGACAGGGATCAGCTACGAGCAGTACTTC | CASSLTGISYEQYF
- | - | TRBJ2-5 | TRBV30 | TGTGCCTGGGTTAAACTAGCTTCCGAGACCCAGTACTTC | CAWVKLASETQYF
- | - | TRBJ2-2 | TRBV7-9 | TGTGCCAGCAGCCCCCCCGGGGCCGGGGAGCTGTTTTTT | CASSPPGAGELFF
- | TRBD2 | TRBJ2-7 | TRBV4-1 | TGCGCCAGCAGCCCCGGGACTAGCGGGAGGGTGTACGAGCAGTACTTC | CASSPGTSGRVYEQYF
- | - | TRBJ1-2 | TRBV11-1 | TGTGCCAGCAGCCCGCTTGGGCAGGGGTCGGTCTATGGCTACACCTTC | CASSPLGQGSVYGYTF
- | - | TRBJ1-2 | TRBV4-1 | TGCGCCAGCAGCCAAGTCCGGCCTATCGGAGGCTATGGCTACACCTTC | CASSQVRPIGGYGYTF
- | TRBD2 | TRBJ2-7 | TRBV30 | TGTGCCTGGGGGGGGGTTCCCTACGAGCAGTACTTC | CAWGGVPYEQYF
- | TRBD1 | TRBJ2-1 | TRBV7-2 | TGTGCCAGCAGCTCAGACAGGGGATCCTACAATGAGCAGTTCTTC | CASSSDRGSYNEQFF
few | - | TRBJ1-5 | TRBV6-1 | TGTGCCAGCAGGGAAGACAGAAAAAATCAGCCCCAGCATTTT | CASREDRKNQPQHF
- | TRBD1 | TRBJ1-4 | TRBV5-6 | TGTGCCAGCAGACCGGACAGGGCCAGTGAAAATGAAAAACTGTTTTTT | CASRPDRASENEKLFF
- | - | TRBJ2-3 | TRBV30 | TGTGCCTGGATCACAGATAGCACAGATACGCAGTATTTT | CAWITDSTDTQYF
- | - | TRBJ2-1 | TRBV7-2 | TGTGCCAGCAGCTTAGCGTCGCGAGGGAGAGGGAATGAGCAGTTCTTC | CASSLASRGRGNEQFF
- | TRBD2 | TRBJ2-7 | TRBV5-1 | TGCGCCAGCAGCCGTAGCGGGGGGGTCTCCTACGAGCAGTACTTC | CASSRSGGVSYEQYF
- | TRBD1 | TRBJ1-2 | TRBV11-2 | TGTGCCAGCAGCTTTGGGACAGGGGTTCCAGGCCATGGCTACACCTTC | CASSFGTGVPGHGYTF
- | - | TRBJ2-3 | TRBV5-4 | TGTGCCAGCAGCTCCACCTCAGGGGGCACAGATACGCAGTATTTT | CASSSTSGGTDTQYF
- | TRBD2 | TRBJ2-7 | TRBV29-1 | TGCAGCGTTGGGGGAGGGTCGTCCTACGAGCAGTACTTC | CSVGGGSSYEQYF
- | TRBD2 | TRBJ2-5 | TRBV10-3 | TGTGCCATCAGTGGAAGGCCTAGCGGGGGAGATGAGACCCAGTACTTC | CAISGRPSGGDETQYF
- | TRBD1 | TRBJ1-1 | TRBV11-2 | TGTGCCAGCAGCCCCCGGACAGGGGGCGCGTTAATGAACACTGAAGCTTTCTTT | CASSPRTGGALMNTEAFF
- | TRBD2 | TRBJ2-2 | TRBV6-1 | TGTGCCAGCAGTGAAGTCTGGGCGGGGGGGAGTAGGACCGGGGAGCTGTTTTTT | CASSEVWAGGSRTGELFF
- | - | TRBJ2-1 | TRBV14 | TGTGCCAGCAGCCCCTTTGTTGCGGTCTCCTCCTACAATGAGCAGTTCTTC | CASSPFVAVSSYNEQFF
- | TRBD2 | TRBJ2-2 | TRBV10-3 | TGTGCCATCAGTGACCCACTCGGGGGGGGCAGTGAAACCGGGGAGCTGTTTTTT | CAISDPLGGGSETGELFF
- | - | TRBJ1-1 | TRBV6-5 | TGTGCCAGCAGTTACGGAGGAGGGAGCACTGAAGCTTTCTTT | CASSYGGGSTEAFF
- | TRBD1 | TRBJ2-3 | TRBV7-9 | TGTGCCAGCAGCTGGACAGGTTCTTTTAGCACAGATACGCAGTATTTT | CASSWTGSFSTDTQYF
- | TRBD1 | TRBJ1-2 | TRBV2 | TGTGCCATCGGGACAGATAAATTCTATGGCTACACCTTC | CAIGTDKFYGYTF
- | - | TRBJ2-7 | TRBV14 | TGTGCCAGCAGCCTCCTATTGGGGGGGCTCGGTTCCAACGAGCAGTACTTC | CASSLLLGGLGSNEQYF
once | - | TRBJ1-2 | TRBV5-8 | TGTGCCAGTAATGGAGGGGCATCTAACTATGGCTACACCTTC | CASNGGASNYGYTF
- | TRBD1 | TRBJ2-3 | TRBV19 | TGTGCCAGTAGACCAAATTCAGGACAGGGGAGAAGAGATACGCAGTATTTT | CASRPNSGQGRRDTQYF